Listed below are T cell receptor beta chains from one sample, sequenced in a study of cytomegalovirus exposure and HLA in healthy donors. This table comes from immunoSEQ multiplex PCR, and its TCRdb copy is limited to in-frame clones, with some not included. The table includes about 220,000 clones, around 80% detected once. The sequencing sample was made of PBMCs. The source of these receptors is a boy aged 2 to 10 in good health and CMV-seronegative. Both conserved end residues are part of each CDR3. The D gene is left open where the match is weak. The size of a clone is reported for some rows only, either as once, few or many, or as a class for expanded clones.

V gene	D gene	clone size	J gene	CDR3 DNA	CDR3 protein
TRBV27	.	.	TRBJ2-2	TGTGCCAGCAGTTCCTACAGGGTGAACACCGGGGAGCTGTTTTTT	CASSSYRVNTGELFF
TRBV7-9	TRBD1	.	TRBJ1-6	TGTGCCAGCAGCAATTCGGGACAGGGCAATTCACCCCTCCACTTT	CASSNSGQGNSPLHF
TRBV7-2	TRBD2	.	TRBJ2-1	TGTGCCAGCAGCCCGGGACTAGCGGAAAACAATGAGCAGTTCTTC	CASSPGLAENNEQFF
TRBV6-5	.	.	TRBJ1-2	TGTGCCAGCAGTTACTCCGTGACATCACATATTAGCTACACCTTC	CASSYSVTSHISYTF
TRBV19	TRBD1	.	TRBJ2-3	TGTGCCAGTAGTATTACCTGGACAGGGCGGAAAGATACGCAGTATTTT	CASSITWTGRKDTQYF
TRBV28	.	.	TRBJ1-1	TGTGCCAGCAGTTTTGTTCAGAACACTGAAGCTTTCTTT	CASSFVQNTEAFF
TRBV7-9	.	.	TRBJ2-7	TGTGCCAGCAGTAAGCGGGACACCGGCTCCTACGAGCAGTACTTC	CASSKRDTGSYEQYF
TRBV6-1	TRBD2	.	TRBJ2-7	TGTGCCAGCAGTGAAATAGTAGCGGGAGGTTACGAGCAGTACTTC	CASSEIVAGGYEQYF
TRBV19	TRBD1	.	TRBJ1-2	TGTGCCAGTAGTATTCGGGACAGCAGATATGGCTACACCTTC	CASSIRDSRYGYTF
TRBV6-6	TRBD1	.	TRBJ1-2	TGTGCCAGCACCGACAGGGTGGATGGCTACACCTTC	CASTDRVDGYTF
TRBV19	TRBD2	.	TRBJ2-7	TGTGCCAGTAGTATCGGGGGGAGAGCGGGACCTGTAGGCGAGCAGTACTTC	CASSIGGRAGPVGEQYF
TRBV20-1	TRBD1	.	TRBJ2-7	TGCAGGGCGGACAGGGGCTACGAGCAGTACTTC	CRADRGYEQYF
TRBV5-1	.	.	TRBJ1-2	TGCGCCAGCAGTGGTGACGCGACGGGAGGCGGCTACACCTTC	CASSGDATGGGYTF
TRBV2	.	.	TRBJ1-6	TGTGCCAGCAGTGAAATGGGGGGTCGGGGGGTGTACAATTCACCCCTCCACTTT	CASSEMGGRGVYNSPLHF
TRBV7-8	TRBD1	.	TRBJ1-1	TGTGCCAGCTCGACAGGGGTTTACACTGAAGCTTTCTTT	CASSTGVYTEAFF
TRBV2	.	few	TRBJ1-2	TGTGCCAGCAGTCGGGACGGGGGTGGCTACACCTTC	CASSRDGGGYTF
TRBV6-4	.	.	TRBJ2-6	TGTGCCAGCACCCCGAGGCATGGGGCCAACGTCCTGACTTTC	CASTPRHGANVLTF
TRBV30	TRBD1	.	TRBJ1-6	TGTGCCTGGCAGGGGGAGTATTCACCCCTCCACTTT	CAWQGEYSPLHF
TRBV15	.	.	TRBJ1-5	TGTGCCACCAGCATATTACAGGACGTCCATCAGCCCCAGCATTTT	CATSILQDVHQPQHF
TRBV5-1	TRBD2	once	TRBJ2-5	TGCGCCAGCAGAGCCACGGGAGGGAGTCAAGAGACCCAGTACTTC	CASRATGGSQETQYF
TRBV13	TRBD1	.	TRBJ1-4	TGTGCCAGCAGCTCGACAGGGGATAGTGAAAAACTGTTTTTT	CASSSTGDSEKLFF
TRBV29-1	TRBD1	.	TRBJ2-5	TGCAGCGTCAGGACAGGGAAAGAGACCCAGTACTTC	CSVRTGKETQYF
TRBV20-1	.	.	TRBJ1-2	TGCAGTGCTATTAATGGCTACACCTTC	CSAINGYTF
TRBV9	TRBD1	.	TRBJ1-1	TGTGCCAGCAGCGTAGAGGCAGGGGGCTTTACTGAAGCTTTCTTT	CASSVEAGGFTEAFF
TRBV27	TRBD2	.	TRBJ2-1	TGTGCCAGCACCCCTTGGCGGGAGGCCTCCTACAATGAGCAGTTCTTC	CASTPWREASYNEQFF
TRBV10-2	.	.	TRBJ2-1	TGCGCCAGCAGTGGTGTTCCCGGACTTTCGATTGGCGATGAGCAGTTCTTC	CASSGVPGLSIGDEQFF
TRBV7-9	TRBD1	few	TRBJ1-3	TGTGCCAGCAGCCGGGACAGGCAAGCCGGAAACACCATATATTTT	CASSRDRQAGNTIYF
TRBV6-5	TRBD1	.	TRBJ1-2	TGTGCCACTTCGACAGGGGGCGGCAATGGCTACACCTTC	CATSTGGGNGYTF
TRBV7-6	TRBD1	.	TRBJ2-2	TGTGCCAGCAGCCGACAGGGGTCCGGGGAGCTGTTTTTT	CASSRQGSGELFF
TRBV6-6	TRBD2	.	TRBJ2-7	TGTGCCAGCACCCAGGGAGGGTTCGAGCAGTACTTC	CASTQGGFEQYF
TRBV6-5	.	.	TRBJ1-2	TGTGCCAGCAGCCGGGGGGACTATGGCTACACCTTC	CASSRGDYGYTF
TRBV19	.	.	TRBJ2-3	TGTGCCAGTAGTAACCCACTAGCCCCCCCCACAGATACGCAGTATTTT	CASSNPLAPPTDTQYF
TRBV7-2	TRBD2	.	TRBJ2-1	TGTGCCAGCAGCTTAACGGGACTATACAATGAGCAGTTCTTC	CASSLTGLYNEQFF
TRBV6-6	.	.	TRBJ2-7	TGTGCCAGCAGTTACTCGTCTAGCCAGGAGCAGTACTTC	CASSYSSSQEQYF
TRBV7-9	TRBD1	.	TRBJ1-2	TGTGCCAGCAGCTACCCGGGACAGAACTATGGCTACACCTTC	CASSYPGQNYGYTF
TRBV7-8	.	.	TRBJ2-7	TGTGCCAGCAGCTTAAACCGATTAATAAACTCCTACGAGCAGTACTTC	CASSLNRLINSYEQYF
TRBV7-3	TRBD2	.	TRBJ2-7	TGTGCCAGCAGCTTATTTCTAGCGGCACCCTACGAGCAGTACTTC	CASSLFLAAPYEQYF
TRBV19	TRBD2	.	TRBJ2-7	TGTGCCAGTAGTATAGATCTCGGGAGGGGCTCCTACGAGCAGTACTTC	CASSIDLGRGSYEQYF
TRBV11-2	TRBD2	.	TRBJ2-1	TGTGCCAGCAGCTTTGGCCAACTAGCGGGGAGGGTGTATGAGCAGTTCTTC	CASSFGQLAGRVYEQFF
TRBV10-3	.	.	TRBJ2-1	TGTGCCATCAGAGACTGGAAGTCCTACAATGAGCAGTTCTTC	CAIRDWKSYNEQFF